What follows are 14 T cell receptor beta chains derived from one specimen sequenced in a study of CXCR4 blockade with PD-1 therapy in pancreatic cancer. Profiled with immunoSEQ multiplex PCR; TCRdb holds only in-frame clones, not every one. The sample comprises several thousand clones, approximately 52% of which are singletons, and 14% rests with the top ten. The sample consisted of tumor tissue. These receptors originate from a human donor with pancreatic ductal adenocarcinoma.

The chain carries TRBV11-3 and TRBJ2-1, with 13 bases aligning to TRBD2. Trimming cost V 6 bases and J 2 bases; bases outside gene matches: 13. CDR1 and CDR2 (germline): SGHNT, YENEEA. The CDR3 covers 19 residues. CDR3 sequence (DNA): TGTGCCAGCAGTACCGGACTAGCGGGAGCGAGGAGGACCTACAATGAGCAGTTCTTC. It encodes CASSTGLAGARRTYNEQFF.

This clone has only one observation. The J gene is TRBJ2-3, the V gene TRBV19, with 12 bases identical to TRBD1. Trimming took 6 bases from V and 6 from J; bases not matched to a gene: 10. Germline V CDR1 and CDR2: LNHDA, SQIVND (reference sequence). This CDR3 comprises 16 residues. CDR3 nucleotide sequence: TGTGCCAGTAGCCGATTGCCGGGACAGGGGGCCGATACGCAGTATTTT. This codes for CASSRLPGQGADTQYF.

This clone was recorded a few times. The chain uses TRBV19 and TRBJ1-1, with 8 bases that match TRBD1. The CDR3 is 13 amino acids. Germline V gene sequence: CDR1 LNHDA, CDR2 SQIVND (reference sequence). V gave up 5 bases and J gave up 5 bases; unmatched junction bases: 4. CDR3 sequence reads: CASSQTGATEAFF. CDR3 in DNA: TGTGCCAGTAGTCAGACAGGGGCGACTGAAGCTTTCTTT.

The J gene is TRBJ2-1, the V gene TRBV2; TRBD2 is a possible D gene (5 bases). The CDR3 runs 13 residues. Germline loops: CDR1 SNHLY, CDR2 FYNNEI. Trimming stripped 4 bases from V and 6 bases from J, with 10 bases between. CDR3 in DNA: TGTGCCAGCAGTGGGACTCGATCCAATGAGCAGTTCTTC. Translating it yields CASSGTRSNEQFF. Together with reference TRBV2 and TRBJ2-1, the CDR3 gives the full variable domain: EPEVTQTPSHQVTQMGQEVILRCVPISNHLYFYWYRQILGQKVEFLVSFYNNEISEKSEIFDDQFSVERPDGSNFTLKIRSTKLEDSAMYFCASSGTRSNEQFFGPGTRLTVL.

This clone has just a few counts. The chain uses TRBV5-1 and TRBJ2-7; D is possibly TRBD1 or TRBD2 (6 bases each). The germline V and J ends were trimmed by 3 bases and 3 bases, with 16 bases remaining between them. The germline CDR1 and CDR2 sequences are SGHRS and YFSETQ. The CDR3 contains 15 residues. In DNA form, the CDR3 reads TGCGCCAGCAGCTCCACCCCACAGGGAGGCTACGAGCAGTACTTC. This encodes CASSSTPQGGYEQYF.

This clone was seen a single time. The chain carries TRBV19 and TRBJ2-7, with 8 bases that match TRBD1. This CDR3 is 16 amino acids long. Germline CDR1 and CDR2: LNHDA and SQIVND (reference sequence). V shed 6 bases and J 3 bases; nucleotides not matched to a gene: 13. Written as DNA, the CDR3 is TGTGCCAGTAGGAGAGATATAGGACAGGGCGGCTACGAGCAGTACTTC. It codes for CASRRDIGQGGYEQYF.

This chain uses TRBV28 with TRBJ1-2; perhaps TRBD1 as D (6 bases). Germline V lookup: CDR1 MDHEN, CDR2 SYDVKM. V shed 8 bases and J shed 4 bases, with 11 bases lying between them. CDR3 length equals 12 residues. CDR3 bases: TGTGCCAGCTCAGGGGAGGGCTATGGCTACACCTTC. Its protein product is CASSGEGYGYTF.

This clone has just a few counts. The V gene is TRBV19, the J gene TRBJ1-4, with a possible D match to TRBD1 (5 bases). V was cut by 11 bases and J by 5 bases, with 21 bases left in between. Germline V lookup: CDR1 LNHDA, CDR2 SQIVND (reference sequence). This CDR3 is built from 15 residues. CDR3 in DNA: TGTGCCTCTTCCCGGGGTATCAGGGCGAATGAAAAACTGTTTTTT. It specifies CASSRGIRANEKLFF.

V usage is TRBV5-1 and J usage is TRBJ1-4; the D gene is possibly TRBD1 (5 bases). CDR1 and CDR2 from the germline V gene are SGHRS and YFSETQ. The CDR3 runs to 14 residues. Trimming removed 2 bases at V and 5 bases at J, with 10 bases between. This CDR3 is CASSFAGQNEKLFF. The CDR3 DNA sequence: TGCGCCAGCAGCTTCGCGGGGCAGAATGAAAAACTGTTTTTT.

CDR3 protein: CASSTPGGPGYTF. CDR3 in DNA: TGTGCCAGCAGTACCCCTGGAGGCCCTGGCTACACCTTC. This chain connects TRBV28 to TRBJ1-2; D ambiguous. V was pared by 5 bases and J by 7 bases, with 14 bases between. Looked up from germline, CDR1 is MDHEN and CDR2 is SYDVKM. This CDR3 contains 13 residues.

This clone was picked up a small number of times. CDR3 sequence (DNA): TGTGCCAGCAGAACGACGTCGGAGACCCAGTACTTC. This codes for CASRTTSETQYF. This rearrangement joins TRBV6-8 to TRBJ2-5; D is uncertain. V lost 6 bases and J 5 bases, leaving 10 bases between the germline ends. Looked up from germline, CDR1 is MNHGY and CDR2 is SAAAGT. The CDR3 extends over 12 amino acids.

The rearrangement joins TRBV27 to TRBJ1-4, with D tentatively TRBD1 (6 bases). With 2 bases removed from V and 6 bases from J, the gap between germline ends came to 13 bases. CDR1 MNHEY and CDR2 SMNVEV come from the germline V gene (reference sequence). The CDR3 covers 15 residues. CDR3: CASSLRGHIDEKLFF. CDR3 in DNA: TGTGCCAGCAGTTTACGGGGGCATATCGATGAAAAACTGTTTTTT.

This clone was seen more than once but under ten times. The chain employs TRBV30 and TRBJ1-3; no clear D. This CDR3 has 14 amino acids. With 1 base removed from V and 4 bases from J, the gap between germline ends came to 11 bases. Germline CDR1 is GTSNPN and CDR2 is SVGIG (reference sequence). The CDR3 loop is CAWSGTARGNTIYF. DNA for the CDR3: TGTGCCTGGAGTGGAACGGCCAGGGGAAACACCATATATTTT.

The chain combines TRBV28 with TRBJ2-2; D not certain. CDR1 is MDHEN, CDR2 SYDVKM, per germline. The CDR3 loop spans 14 amino acids. Trimming left V 5 bases short and J 3 bases short, with 10 bases between. The CDR3 protein is CASSKVIDTGELFF. In DNA, the CDR3 is TGTGCCAGCAGTAAAGTCATCGACACCGGGGAGCTGTTTTTT.